This entry lists 11 T cell receptor beta chains sequenced from one sample in a study of shared clonotypes between healthy human individuals (dated by TCRdb to between 2020 and 2021). Library preparation was by the immunoSEQ multiplex PCR assay. TCRdb mirrors the immuneACCESS table, restricted to in-frame sequences. Some clones are absent from its copies; in checked studies, under half trace to an unresolved V gene, and the reason for the others is unknown. This sample lists millions of clones; approximately 94% were detected once. The top ten hold 0.14% of the sample. Sequencing was carried out using naive CD4+ T cells sorted from blood. Sample cell subset or site, as interpreted from the label and publication: CD45RA+ positively selected. These receptor sequences come from a man aged 18 to 29 in good health.

The chain uses TRBV19 and TRBJ2-2; TRBD2 matches 7 bases. The CDR3 is 16 residues long. After removal of 1 base from V and 6 bases from J, the junction contained 8 bases not matched to a gene. Germline CDR1 LNHDA, CDR2 SQIVND (reference sequence). CDR3: CASSIVETSHPGELFF. The CDR3 coding sequence is TGTGCCAGTAGTATAGTGGAGACTAGCCATCCCGGGGAGCTGTTTTTT.

The rearrangement uses TRBV13 and TRBJ2-1; TRBD1 matches 10 bases. Germline CDR1 reads PRHDT; CDR2 reads FYEKMQ (reference sequence). This CDR3 has 16 amino acids. The J segment lost 3 bases and the V segment lost 2 bases, leaving 4 bases of the junction unmatched. CDR3 region: CASSLTGTGDYNEQFF. As DNA, the CDR3 is TGTGCCAGCAGCTTAACCGGGACAGGGGACTACAATGAGCAGTTCTTC.

This clone is a singleton in its sample. The gene calls are TRBV6-1 and TRBJ2-2; 13 nucleotides line up with TRBD2. J lost 6 bases, V lost 6 bases, and 4 bases had no gene match. Germline V CDR1 and CDR2: MNHNS, SASEGT. The CDR3 runs to 15 residues. CDR3 loop: CASRGLAGVPGELFF. CDR3 sequence (DNA): TGTGCCAGCAGAGGACTAGCGGGAGTCCCCGGGGAGCTGTTTTTT.

V usage is TRBV2 and J usage is TRBJ2-2; unclear D gene. V lost 6 bases and J lost 5, with 19 bases in between. Germline lookup yields CDR1 SNHLY and CDR2 FYNNEI. CDR3 length equals 16 residues. The CDR3 DNA reads TGTGCCAGCAGCCCCTTTCTTGGGAAGACTACCGGGGAGCTGTTTTTT. Encoded protein: CASSPFLGKTTGELFF.

V and J are TRBV12-5 and TRBJ2-7; no clear D. Trimming removed 1 base from V and 10 bases from J, with 17 bases in between. Germline CDR1 LGHNT, CDR2 FRNRAP. The CDR3 is 14 amino acids. In DNA, the CDR3 is TGTGCTAGTGGTTTGGACCCAGTGATGGGCACTCAGTACTTC. It is translated as CASGLDPVMGTQYF.

As concerns this clone: A junction boundary mismatches the germline segment, possibly from a read error. The V gene is TRBV7-7, the J gene TRBJ2-5; tentatively, D is TRBD1 or TRBD2 (5 bases each). Germline CDR1 and CDR2: SSHAT and FNYEAQ (reference sequence). The CDR3 has 15 amino acids. This chain's CDR3 is CASTRGALGQETQYF. Here the CDR3 DNA reads TGTGCTAGCACGAGGGGCGCCTTAGGGCAAGAGACCCAGTACTTC.

The rearrangement links TRBV6-1 to TRBJ2-7, with a tentative D call TRBD2 (5 bases). This CDR3 has 14 residues. CDR1 is MNHNS, CDR2 SASEGT, per germline. Deletions cut 5 bases from V and 4 bases from J, with 15 bases between. CDR3 region: CASSITPSGYEQYF. The CDR3, as DNA: TGTGCCAGCAGTATTACCCCCTCGGGGTACGAGCAGTACTTC.

The chain employs TRBV5-1 and TRBJ2-5, with 15 bases aligning to TRBD2. Losses at the gene ends were 4 bases for V and 2 bases for J; bases not matched to a gene: 3. The V gene's germline CDR1 is SGHRS and CDR2 YFSETQ. The CDR3 sequence is 16 residues long. CDR3: CASSGTSGGLQETQYF. The CDR3 region has the DNA TGCGCCAGCAGCGGGACTAGCGGGGGGTTACAAGAGACCCAGTACTTC.

The chain recombines TRBV19 with TRBJ1-2; D is undetermined. Trimming stripped 6 bases from V and 0 bases from J, with 8 bases between. Germline CDR1 is LNHDA and CDR2 is SQIVND (reference sequence). The CDR3 has 13 amino acids. Here the CDR3 reads CASSLPSNYGYTF. DNA for the CDR3: TGTGCCAGTAGCCTACCATCTAACTATGGCTACACCTTC.

The chain recombines TRBV5-4 with TRBJ1-3; D possibly corresponds to TRBD1 (6 bases). The CDR3 has 17 amino acids. Trimming removed 3 bases at V and 1 base at J, with 17 bases between. In germline, CDR1 is SGHNT, CDR2 YYREEE (reference sequence). CDR3 in amino acids: CASSSPTQGTSGNTIYF. The CDR3, as DNA: TGTGCCAGCAGCTCCCCAACACAGGGTACTTCTGGAAACACCATATATTTT.

This chain connects TRBV30 to TRBJ1-6; D is possibly TRBD1 (6 bases). Germline CDR1 is GTSNPN and CDR2 is SVGIG (reference sequence). This CDR3 is 15 amino acids long. V was shortened by 5 bases and J by 3 bases, with 14 bases between the two germline ends. The CDR3 region is CAWGGPRLYNSPLHF. DNA of the CDR3: TGTGCCTGGGGGGGCCCTCGGCTCTATAATTCACCCCTCCACTTT.